Included here is one TCR beta chain sequence, with context. Amplification used 60 Vbeta primers and 13 Jbeta primers. Assay used: immunoSEQ multiplex PCR; TCRdb lists only in-frame clones, some missing. This table has 84,000 or so clones, roughly 84% appearing once. The CDR3 consists of 14 residues. V gave up 5 bases and J gave up 0 bases, with 10 bases separating them. CDR1 and CDR2 (germline): SGHNT, YENEEA. The data were taken from a study of cytomegalovirus exposure and HLA in healthy donors. Specimen: PBMCs. This clonotype was obtained from a woman aged 45-59 years in good health and CMV-seronegative. V gene TRBV11-3 combines with J gene TRBJ1-1, with D tentatively TRBD1 (5 bases). CDR3 loop: CASSQQGLNTEAFF. The CDR3 DNA follows: TGTGCCAGCAGCCAGCAGGGATTGAACACTGAAGCTTTCTTT.